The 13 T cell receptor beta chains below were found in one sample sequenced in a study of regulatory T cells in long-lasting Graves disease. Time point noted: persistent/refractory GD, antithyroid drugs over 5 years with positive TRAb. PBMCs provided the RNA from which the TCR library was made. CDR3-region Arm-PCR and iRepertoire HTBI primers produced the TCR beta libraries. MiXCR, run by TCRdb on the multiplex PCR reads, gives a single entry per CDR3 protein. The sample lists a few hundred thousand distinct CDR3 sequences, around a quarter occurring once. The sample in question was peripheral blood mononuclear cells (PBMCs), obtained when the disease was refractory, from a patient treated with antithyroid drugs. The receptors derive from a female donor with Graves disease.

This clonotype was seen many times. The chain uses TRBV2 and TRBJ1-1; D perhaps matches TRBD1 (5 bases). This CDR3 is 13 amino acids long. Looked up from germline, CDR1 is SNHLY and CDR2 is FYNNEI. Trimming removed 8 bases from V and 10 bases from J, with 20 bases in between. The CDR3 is CASGTGLVSLAFF. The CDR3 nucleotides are TGTGCCAGCGGCACAGGTTTGGTGAGTCTAGCTTTCTTT.

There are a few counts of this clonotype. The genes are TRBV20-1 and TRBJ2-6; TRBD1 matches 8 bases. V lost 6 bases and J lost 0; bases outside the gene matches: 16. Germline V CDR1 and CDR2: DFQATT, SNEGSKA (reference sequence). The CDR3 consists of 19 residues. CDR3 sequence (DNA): TGCAGTGCCGACGGTGGAGGACAGGGAGTTAACTCTGGGGCCAACGTCCTGACTTTC. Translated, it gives CSADGGGQGVNSGANVLTF.

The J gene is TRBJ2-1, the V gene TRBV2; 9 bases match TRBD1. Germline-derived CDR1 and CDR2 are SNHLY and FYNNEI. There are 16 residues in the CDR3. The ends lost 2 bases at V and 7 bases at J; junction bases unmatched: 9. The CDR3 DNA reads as TGTGCCAGCAGTGAATCGGGACAGGGAATCGCGAATGAGCAGTTCTTC. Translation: CASSESGQGIANEQFF.

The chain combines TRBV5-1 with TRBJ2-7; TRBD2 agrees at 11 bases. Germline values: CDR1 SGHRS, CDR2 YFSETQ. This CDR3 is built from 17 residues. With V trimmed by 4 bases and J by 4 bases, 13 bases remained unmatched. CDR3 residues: CASSPGLAARFVYEQYF. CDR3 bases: TGCGCCAGCAGCCCGGGACTAGCGGCGCGGTTCGTGTACGAGCAGTACTTC.

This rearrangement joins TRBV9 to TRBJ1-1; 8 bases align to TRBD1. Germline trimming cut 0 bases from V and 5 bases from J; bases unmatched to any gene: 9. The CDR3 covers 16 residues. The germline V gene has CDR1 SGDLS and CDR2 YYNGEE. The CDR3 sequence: CASSVGAGGSGTEAFF. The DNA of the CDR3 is TGTGCCAGCAGCGTAGGGGCAGGGGGCTCGGGGACTGAAGCTTTCTTT. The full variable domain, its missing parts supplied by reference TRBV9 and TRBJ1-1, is DSGVTQTPKHLITATGQRVTLRCSPRSGDLSVYWYQQSLDQGLQFLIQYYNGEERAKGNILERFSAQQFPDLHSELNLSSLELGDSALYFCASSVGAGGSGTEAFFGQGTRLTVV.

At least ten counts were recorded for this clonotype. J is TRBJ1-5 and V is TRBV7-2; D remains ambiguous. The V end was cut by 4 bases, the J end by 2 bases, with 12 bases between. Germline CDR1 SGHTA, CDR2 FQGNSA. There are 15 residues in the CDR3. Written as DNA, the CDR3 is TGTGCCAGCAGCTCAGGCGGGGTTGGCAATCAGCCCCAGCATTTT. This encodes CASSSGGVGNQPQHF. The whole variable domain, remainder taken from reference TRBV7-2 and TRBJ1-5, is GAGVSQSPSNKVTEKGKDVELRCDPISGHTALYWYRQSLGQGLEFLIYFQGNSAPDKSGLPSDRFSAERTGGSVSTLTIQRTQQEDSAVYLCASSSGGVGNQPQHFGDGTRLSIL.

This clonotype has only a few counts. CDR3 coding DNA: TGCGCCAGCAGCCAAAAGACAAGACAAGAGACCCAGTACTTC. It encodes CASSQKTRQETQYF. The V gene is TRBV5-1, the J gene TRBJ2-5; D not resolved. Trimming removed 4 bases at V and 2 bases at J, with 12 bases between. CDR1 is SGHRS, CDR2 YFSETQ, per germline. CDR3 size: 14 residues.

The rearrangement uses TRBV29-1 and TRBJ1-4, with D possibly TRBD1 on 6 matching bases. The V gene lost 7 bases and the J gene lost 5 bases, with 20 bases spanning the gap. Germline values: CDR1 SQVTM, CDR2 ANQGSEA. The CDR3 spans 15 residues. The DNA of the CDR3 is TGCAGCGGCAGCTCTGGGGGCGCAAGGAATGAAAAACTGTTTTTT. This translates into CSGSSGGARNEKLFF.

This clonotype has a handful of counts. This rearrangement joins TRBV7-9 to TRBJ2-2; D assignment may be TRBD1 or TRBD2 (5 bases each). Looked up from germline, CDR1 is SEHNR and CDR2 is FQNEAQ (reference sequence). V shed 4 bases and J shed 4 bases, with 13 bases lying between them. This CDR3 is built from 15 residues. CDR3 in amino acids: CASSSALGTTGELFF. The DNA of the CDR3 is TGTGCCAGCAGCTCCGCACTGGGGACCACCGGGGAGCTGTTTTTT.

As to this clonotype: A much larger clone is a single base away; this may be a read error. CDR3 nucleotide sequence: TGCGCCAGCAACCAAGAGCCGGGACTAGCGGAGGGGGAGACCCAGTACTTC. Amino acids: CASNQEPGLAEGETQYF. The J gene is TRBJ2-5, the V gene TRBV11-2; 11 nucleotides agree with TRBD2. Germline lookup yields CDR1 SGHAT and CDR2 FQNNGV. The CDR3 contains 17 residues.

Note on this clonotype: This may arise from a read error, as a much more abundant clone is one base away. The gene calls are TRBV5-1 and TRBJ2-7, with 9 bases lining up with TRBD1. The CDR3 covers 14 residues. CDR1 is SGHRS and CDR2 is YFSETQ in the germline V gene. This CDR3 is CTSSRDRVTYEQYF. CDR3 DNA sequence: TGCACCAGCAGTCGGGACAGGGTAACCTACGAGCAGTACTTC.

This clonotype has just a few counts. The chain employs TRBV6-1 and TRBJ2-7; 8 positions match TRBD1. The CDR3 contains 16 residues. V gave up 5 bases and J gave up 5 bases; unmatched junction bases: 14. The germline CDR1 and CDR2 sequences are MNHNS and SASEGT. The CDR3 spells CASSKTKTGVRDEQYF. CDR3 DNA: TGTGCCAGCAGTAAAACCAAGACAGGGGTGAGGGACGAGCAGTACTTC.

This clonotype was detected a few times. DNA of the CDR3: TGTGCCAGCAGTTACTCGGGGACCCCCTACAATGAGCAGTTCTTC. This codes for CASSYSGTPYNEQFF. The chain is built from TRBV28 and TRBJ2-1; D assignment may be TRBD1 or TRBD2 (5 bases each). Trimming removed 4 bases from V and 2 bases from J, with 12 bases in between. Germline V gene data show CDR1 as MDHEN and CDR2 as SYDVKM. CDR3 length equals 15 residues.